This note documents a single T cell receptor beta chain sequence. What it binds is unknown. It was with 60 Vbeta and 13 Jbeta primers that the PCR ran. Sequencing was performed with immunoSEQ multiplex PCR; in TCRdb, only in-frame clones are kept and a portion is missing. The sample consists of more than 90,000 clones, roughly 79% of them appearing once. This entry comes from a study of cytomegalovirus exposure and HLA in healthy donors. Study-wide points: In vitro confirmation showed three CMV-associated chains to be CMV antigen specific.

This receptor was identified in a woman between 40 and 55 years old in good health and CMV-seronegative. The source material was PBMCs.

The CDR3, as DNA: TGTGCCAGCAGTCCGTCGACAGGGGTGAGGGGCACTGAAGCTTTCTTT. This encodes CASSPSTGVRGTEAFF. V and J are TRBV28 and TRBJ1-1; TRBD1 aligns across 8 bases. With 5 bases clipped from V and 4 bases from J, the junction kept 12 bases outside the gene matches. Germline V lookup: CDR1 MDHEN, CDR2 SYDVKM. There are 16 residues in the CDR3.